This T cell receptor (beta chain) was sequenced during a study of glioma-infiltrating T cells after dendritic cell vaccination (dated by TCRdb to about 2016). Background for the entire study: A cohort of 15 glioblastoma patients from Phase I and II dendritic cell vaccination trials was included, of whom 9 were newly diagnosed and 6 had recurrent disease. Patients received autologous tumor lysate-pulsed dendritic cell vaccination between 2003 and 2012. The vaccine consisted of monocyte-derived dendritic cells cultured seven days with IL-4 and GM-CSF, then pulsed overnight with autologous tumor lysate. Each patient was given three intradermal dendritic cell vaccine injections, spaced two weeks apart, in the arm below the axilla. Deep sequencing of TCR beta CDR3 regions was used to quantify tumor-infiltrating lymphocyte content and compare tumor and blood repertoires in dendritic cell-vaccinated glioblastoma patients. Survival after dendritic cell vaccination was correlated with TCR sequencing metrics, such as TIL content and the overlap between tumor and blood repertoires.

What the study reported, not specific to this receptor: TCR clonality showed no direct relationship with survival, which suggests that a diverse polyclonal response may be important. The cohort was small and heterogeneous, only a few patients had full blood and tumor sets, and even fewer had initial-recurrent tumor pairs. After dendritic cell vaccination, a higher estimated pretreatment TIL content predicted longer time to progression and overall survival. The three-group TCR overlap response model was described as speculative and requiring prospective validation.

The immunoSEQ assay amplified TCRB CDR3 regions from 2 micrograms of genomic DNA, or from all available DNA when less than that amount was available. For multiplex PCR, 60 forward primers for TCR V beta segments and 13 reverse primers for J beta segments were used. Synthetic control templates were spiked into each sample at limiting dilution to estimate reads per starting template. Reads of 87 bp were generated by sequencing on the Illumina HiSeq System. The study's processing was this. PCR and sequencing errors were removed by a nearest neighbor algorithm that merged closely related sequences. TCR overlap was defined as the percentage of unique tumor TCR beta sequences that were also present in the same patient's peripheral blood. In TCRdb, the immuneACCESS table is reduced to in-frame sequences with V and J assigned. These tables do not hold every clone; where another copy was compared, an unresolved V gene accounts for under half, and the others remain unexplained. V, J and clone size derive from that table, while D and trimming were established from the DNA sequence. Present in this sample are around 90,000 clones, roughly 83% of which were seen just once. Less than 7% of the sample lies in the top ten.

The sample holds a few counts of this clone. Its antigen is not yet known. Within one base of it there is no much larger clone, and no base qualities were kept. Patients were selected for having adequate residual fresh-frozen tumor tissue and more than two years of available survival data. Molecular status otherwise varied across the glioblastoma patients, but none of them carried an isocitrate dehydrogenase mutation. PBMC collection took place before vaccination, two weeks after the third vaccination, and at tumor progression if progression occurred. The Qiagen DNeasy Blood extraction Kit was used for extraction of genomic DNA. The germline V and J ends show losses of 3 bases and 8 bases respectively, and no gene match explains 6 bases of the junction. Via the germline V gene, CDR1 is KGHSH and CDR2 LQKENI. The CDR3 runs 15 amino acids, cysteine and phenylalanine included. The sequence is cut down to CDR3 DNA, 45 bases in frame from base 1.

The chain is assembled from TRBV18 and TRBJ1-6; 8 junctional bases match TRBD1. This TCR derives from a human donor with glioblastoma. The sequenced sample was blood, obtained before dendritic cell vaccination. CDR3 protein: CASSPQGAPDSPLHF. The bases are TGTGCCAGCTCACCCCAGGGGGCGCCGGATTCACCCCTCCACTTT.